Presented here are 2 T cell receptor beta chains from one specimen sequenced in a study of OX40 agonist ivuxolimab in advanced cancers. Library method: the immunoSEQ multiplex PCR assay. TCRdb's version of the immuneACCESS table is confined to in-frame rearrangements and falls short of the full clone set. An unresolved V gene accounts for under half of the shortfall where checked; the remainder is of unknown origin. This sample is represented by about 20,000 clones; less than 90% of them were singletons. Approximately 51% of the sample rests with the top ten. The source was CD4+ or CD8+ T cells sorted from blood, collected in a trial of the OX40 agonist ivuxolimab. The receptors stem from an adult with an advanced solid tumor such as melanoma, head and neck, liver or kidney cancer.

The rearrangement joins TRBV11-2 to TRBJ1-1; D is unresolved. Germline CDR1 is SGHAT and CDR2 is FQNNGV. The CDR3 totals 12 residues. The V and J ends lost 3 bases and 1 base respectively, with 3 bases between them. The CDR3 DNA reads as TGTGCCAGCAGCTTCCAGAACACTGAAGCTTTCTTT. This translates into CASSFQNTEAFF.

This rearrangement joins TRBV4-3 to TRBJ2-1; TRBD2 agrees at 10 bases. CDR3 length: 16 amino acids. V was clipped by 0 bases and J by 6 bases; unmatched bases: 5. CDR1 is LGHNA and CDR2 is YSLEER in the germline V gene. The CDR3, as DNA: TGCGCCAGCAGCCAAGATCTAGCGGGAGTCTCCAATGAGCAGTTCTTC. Its protein is CASSQDLAGVSNEQFF.